This TCR beta chain was captured by sequencing in a study of OX40 agonist ivuxolimab in advanced cancers. Assay used: immunoSEQ multiplex PCR; TCRdb lists only in-frame clones, some missing. The profile shows tens of thousands of clones, 85% to 90% of them singletons. Sequenced here: CD4+ or CD8+ T cells sorted from blood, sampled in a trial of the OX40 agonist ivuxolimab. The sequence was obtained from an adult with an advanced solid tumor such as melanoma, head and neck, liver or kidney cancer.

CDR3 nucleotide sequence: TGTGCCAGCTCAGGGACTAGCGGGAGCCTCACCGGGGAGCTGTTTTTT. Protein sequence: CASSGTSGSLTGELFF. The chain is built from TRBV18 and TRBJ2-2, with 14 nucleotides matching TRBD2. The trim removed 5 bases at V and 4 bases at J, leaving 3 bases unmatched. This CDR3 is 16 amino acids long. Germline V gives CDR1 KGHSH, CDR2 LQKENI.